The T cell receptor (beta chain) described here comes from a study of T cell responses to AZD1222 COVID-19 vaccine. Across the study: Pooled in the analysis were second doses at about 4 or about 12 weeks. Whole-study results and caveats: Clonal diversity was possibly underestimated, and the donors were mostly white British, with more females. Reportedly, close to half of spike-specific TCRs are directed against unmutated variant regions.

A remark on this clone: Antigen unknown. This may be a read error, as it is one base from a much larger clone. The same CDR3 can be traced to other DNA sequences in this sample.

Libraries were prepared by immunoSEQ multiplex PCR; TCRdb keeps only in-frame clonotypes and omits some of them. The table shows approximately 180,000 clones, with around 90% occurring only once. CDR1 is SGHTA and CDR2 is FQGTGA in the germline V gene. The CDR3 is 14 amino acids. V shed 3 bases, J shed 6 bases, and the junction held 0 bases outside the gene matches. The chain uses TRBV7-3 and TRBJ2-3, with 13 bases aligning to TRBD2. This sequence was found in an adult in good health. The sample consisted of peripheral blood, taken on day 0 of AZD1222 vaccination. The CDR3 DNA is TGTGCCAGCAGCTTGGGACTAGCGGGGGATACGCAGTATTTT. It translates to CASSLGLAGDTQYF.